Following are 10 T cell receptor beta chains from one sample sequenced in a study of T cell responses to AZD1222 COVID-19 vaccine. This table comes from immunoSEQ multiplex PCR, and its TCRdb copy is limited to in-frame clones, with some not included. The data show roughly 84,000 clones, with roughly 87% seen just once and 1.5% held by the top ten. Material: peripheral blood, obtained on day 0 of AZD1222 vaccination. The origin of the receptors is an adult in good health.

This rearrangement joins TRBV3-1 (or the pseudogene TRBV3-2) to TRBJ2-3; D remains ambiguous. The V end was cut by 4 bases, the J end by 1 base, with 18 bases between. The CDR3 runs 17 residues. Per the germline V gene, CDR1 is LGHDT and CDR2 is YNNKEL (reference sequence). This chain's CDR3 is CASSPSGWRRRTDTQYF. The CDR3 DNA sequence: TGTGCCAGCAGCCCTTCGGGTTGGCGGAGACGCACAGATACGCAGTATTTT.

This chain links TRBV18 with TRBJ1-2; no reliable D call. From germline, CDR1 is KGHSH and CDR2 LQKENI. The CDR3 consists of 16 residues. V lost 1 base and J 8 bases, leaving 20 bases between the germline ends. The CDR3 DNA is TGTGCCAGCTCACCACAAGATAACGGGCCTGAGGGAGGCTACACCTTC. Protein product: CASSPQDNGPEGGYTF.

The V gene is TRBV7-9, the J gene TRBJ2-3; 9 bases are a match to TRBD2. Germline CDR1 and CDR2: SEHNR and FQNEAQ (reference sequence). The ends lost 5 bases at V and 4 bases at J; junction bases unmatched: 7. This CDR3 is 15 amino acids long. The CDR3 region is CASSRSSGSADTQYF. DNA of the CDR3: TGTGCCAGCAGCCGAAGTAGCGGGAGCGCAGATACGCAGTATTTT.

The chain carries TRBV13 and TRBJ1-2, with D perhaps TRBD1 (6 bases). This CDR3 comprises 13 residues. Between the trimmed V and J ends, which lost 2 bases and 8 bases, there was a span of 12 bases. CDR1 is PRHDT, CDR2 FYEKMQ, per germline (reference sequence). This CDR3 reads CASSLMGAEGYTF. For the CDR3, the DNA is TGTGCCAGCAGCTTAATGGGGGCTGAGGGCTACACCTTC.

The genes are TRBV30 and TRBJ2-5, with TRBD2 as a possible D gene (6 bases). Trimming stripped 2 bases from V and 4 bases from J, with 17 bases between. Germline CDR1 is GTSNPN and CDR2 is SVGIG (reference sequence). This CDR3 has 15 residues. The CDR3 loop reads CAWSTGLSGLETQYF. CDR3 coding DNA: TGTGCCTGGAGTACAGGACTGAGCGGGTTAGAGACCCAGTACTTC.

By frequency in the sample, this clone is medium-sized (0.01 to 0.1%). The CDR3 nucleotides read TGTGCCAGCAGTGAGGCGGACCGCACAGGCTACGAGCAGTACTTC. Protein: CASSEADRTGYEQYF. The chain has TRBV6-1 and TRBJ2-7; D may be TRBD1 (5 bases). This CDR3 region has 15 residues. Germline V CDR1 and CDR2: MNHNS, SASEGT. Trimming shortened V by 3 bases and J by 3 bases, and 15 bases separated the two germline ends.

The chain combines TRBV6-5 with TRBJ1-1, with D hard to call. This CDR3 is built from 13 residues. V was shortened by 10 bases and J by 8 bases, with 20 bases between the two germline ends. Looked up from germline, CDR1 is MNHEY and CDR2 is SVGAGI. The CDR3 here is CANSMDTAGEAFF. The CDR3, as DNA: TGTGCCAACTCTATGGATACGGCGGGAGAAGCTTTCTTT.

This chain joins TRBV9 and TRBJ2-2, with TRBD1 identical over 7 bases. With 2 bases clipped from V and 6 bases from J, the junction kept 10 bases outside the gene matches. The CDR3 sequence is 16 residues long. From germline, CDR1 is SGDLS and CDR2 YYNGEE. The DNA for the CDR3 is TGTGCCAGCAGCGTGGGTACCGATACAGGGGCCGGGGAGCTGTTTTTT. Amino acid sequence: CASSVGTDTGAGELFF.

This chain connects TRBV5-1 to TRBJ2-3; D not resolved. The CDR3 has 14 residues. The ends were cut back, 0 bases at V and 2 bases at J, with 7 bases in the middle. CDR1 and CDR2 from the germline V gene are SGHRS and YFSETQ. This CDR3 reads CASSLGRTTDTQYF. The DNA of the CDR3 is TGCGCCAGCAGCTTGGGCCGAACCACAGATACGCAGTATTTT.

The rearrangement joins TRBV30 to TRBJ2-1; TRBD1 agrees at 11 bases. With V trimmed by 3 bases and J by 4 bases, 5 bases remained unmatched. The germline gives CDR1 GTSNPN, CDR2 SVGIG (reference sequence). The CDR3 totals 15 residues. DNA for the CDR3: TGTGCCTGGAGCCGGACAGGGGGCCCTTACAATGAGCAGTTCTTC. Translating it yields CAWSRTGGPYNEQFF. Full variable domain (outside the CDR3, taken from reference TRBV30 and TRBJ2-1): SQTIHQWPATLVQPVGSPLSLECTVEGTSNPNLYWYRQAAGRGLQLLFYSVGIGQISSEVPQNLSASRPQDRQFILSSKKLLLSDSGFYLCAWSRTGGPYNEQFFGPGTRLTVL.